This TCR beta chain stems from a study of beta chain features in type 1 diabetes (dated by TCRdb to the late 2010s). For context, the study as a whole: Mean age, gender distribution, total cell number and subset yield did not differ between patients and healthy donors. Naive and central memory subsets were obtained from all 28 donors, but regulatory and stem cell-like memory subsets were isolated from only 8 patients and roughly eight healthy donors. A total of 90 million to 130 million sorted cells were examined across all samples, and a strong correlation was observed between cell number per subset and RNA yield. In the study, TCRB repertoires of sorted circulating CD4+ T cell subsets from recently diagnosed type 1 diabetes patients were compared with those of matched healthy donors.

From each donor, a single peripheral blood sample of 100 to 150 mL on average was drawn into heparinised tubes. Using a panel that included CD45RO, CCR7, CD25, CD127, CD95 and CD27, naive, central memory, regulatory and stem cell-like memory CD4+ T cells were sorted on a BD FACSAria II. Purity was above 98% for every sorted population. PBMCs were isolated immediately by Lymphoprep density gradient centrifugation and stained directly without culture. Samples were stained and sorted in pairs, with one healthy donor and one patient per experiment, so that batch effects were minimized. The germline V gene specifies MDHEN as CDR1 and SYDVKM as CDR2. Trimming costs V 3 bases and J 1 base, and their ends lie 3 bases apart. From cysteine to phenylalanine, the CDR3 is 12 amino acids long. Only CDR3 DNA remains: 36 bases, in frame from the first base. Details on this clone: The target of this receptor is not known. Qualities for individual bases were not recorded, and no much larger clone is one base off.

All of the isolated RNA was reverse transcribed with the High Capacity cDNA Reverse Transcription Kit, so expressed TCRB transcripts were sequenced. Naive, central memory and regulatory T cell samples underwent deep immunoSEQ sequencing, averaging around 3.6 million total reads per sample. Sorted cells were lysed in RLT buffer and RNA was extracted with DNase-treated RNeasy Micro or Mini kits, depending on cell number. Each cell subset was processed on its own to prevent cross-contamination, while patient and healthy donor samples were processed together. TCRB sequences were amplified from cDNA with the immunoSEQ multiplex PCR, producing 87-bp fragments spanning the CDR3 region. Sequencing of the amplicons was done on the Illumina HiSeq platform. The paper's data handling went like this. Synthetic template baselines were used to correct PCR bias computationally, reads within Hamming distance 2 were collapsed, and singletons that could not be merged were discarded. By aligning reads against IMGT, V, D and J genes, CDR3 length, and insertions or deletions at six rearrangement sites were assigned. Within each subset, clonotype counts were normalized to the number of sorted cells before true diversity and Gini coefficients were calculated with the tcR R package. Repertoire sharing was quantified using the overlap coefficient calculated on TCRB nucleotide sequences. As stored in TCRdb, this immuneACCESS dataset retains in-frame rearrangements with V and J assigned. A fraction of the clones does not appear; measured against another copy, unresolved V genes explain less than half of the discrepancy, and the remainder lacks a known reason. V and J calls and clone size follow that table, whereas D and trimming were derived from the DNA. Across this sample there are approximately 150,000 clones, with approximately 13% seen only once. 1.3% of the sample is in the top ten clones.

Points the paper makes about the study in general: At VDJ recombination sites, type 1 diabetes patients had fewer insertions and more deleted nucleotides, which implies abnormalities in thymic rearrangement. Only small numbers of individuals were included in the HLA sub-analyses, which left unresolved whether HLA type had any influence on TCRB rearrangement. Naive, central memory and regulatory TCRB repertoires appeared more similar among patients than among healthy donors. Shorter templates might be favored by PCR, yet because patient and control samples were amplified and corrected together, any such skew would affect both groups equally. Sequencing cDNA rather than genomic DNA could over-represent highly expressing activated cells, although activation and CD3 levels did not differ between groups. A moderate but significant shortening of TCRB CDR3 length was observed in type 1 diabetes patients in all four CD4+ subsets.

The chain links TRBV28 with TRBJ1-1, with no D gene named confidently. This sequence was found in a man aged 18 to 29 with type 1 diabetes. Sequences were obtained from central memory CD4+ T cells from blood. The nucleotides read TGTGCCAGCAGTTTTACGAACACTGAAGCTTTCTTT. Translated, it gives CASSFTNTEAFF.